What follows describes a single T cell receptor beta chain. The data were taken from a study of radiotherapy plus CTLA-4 blockade in lung cancer. TCRdb keeps only in-frame clones here, not all; method: immunoSEQ multiplex PCR. The table lists roughly 76,000 clones, less than 85% of them singletons. This receptor was taken from a human donor with non-small cell lung cancer whose response to radiotherapy plus ipilimumab could not be evaluated. The source was peripheral blood, collected from a patient treated with radiotherapy plus ipilimumab.

This CDR3 reads CASSHLGGGTQETQYF. CDR3 DNA sequence: TGTGCCAGCAGCCATCTTGGGGGGGGGACCCAAGAGACCCAGTACTTC. The V call is TRBV7-9, the J call TRBJ2-5; 7 bases are a match to TRBD2. The CDR3 length is 16 residues. Trimming took 5 bases from V and 1 from J; bases not matched to a gene: 10. The germline V gene has CDR1 SEHNR and CDR2 FQNEAQ (reference sequence). Full variable domain (remainder filled in from reference TRBV7-9 and TRBJ2-5): DTGVSQNPRHKITKRGQNVTFRCDPISEHNRLYWYRQTLGQGPEFLTYFQNEAQLEKSRLLSDRFSAERPKGSFSTLEIQRTEQGDSAMYLCASSHLGGGTQETQYFGPGTRLLVL.